The present TCR beta chain was sequenced within a study of cytomegalovirus exposure and HLA in healthy donors. Study results and caveats: Analysis performed later found under 20,000 TCR beta sequences associated with HLA alleles at 0.05 false discovery rate. A previous analysis found most TCR beta V segments productive roughly 87% or roughly 30% of the time. One variant, a missense change in DCLRE1C, was linked in a later analysis to TCR beta V- and J-gene trimming.

CDR3 length equals 13 residues. Trimming removed 3 bases from V and 5 bases from J, with 8 bases in between. Germline loops: CDR1 SGHTA, CDR2 FQGNSA. PCR amplification relied on 60 Vbeta primers (plus 13 Jbeta primers). Profiling relied on immunoSEQ multiplex PCR, and the TCRdb table lists in-frame clones only, not all of them. The sample has about 94,000 clones; more than 60% are singletons. About this clone: What it recognizes is unknown.

The rearrangement links TRBV7-2 to TRBJ1-5; tentatively, D is TRBD1 (5 bases). The clonotype originates from a man aged 25-45 years in good health and CMV-seronegative. The specimen sequenced was PBMCs. This CDR3 is CASSLAGHQPQHF. For the CDR3, the DNA is TGTGCCAGCAGCTTGGCAGGGCATCAGCCCCAGCATTTT.